The T cell receptor beta chain described here comes from a study of somatic mutations in cytotoxic T cells in rheumatoid arthritis. The CDR3 runs to 15 residues. Germline V lookup: CDR1 SGHVS, CDR2 FNYEAQ. Here immunoSEQ multiplex PCR was the method, and the copy in TCRdb shows in-frame clones only, minus some. The table includes 3,000 to 4,000 clones, approximately 94% detected once. Sequencing used CD8+ T cells sorted from blood. The chain uses TRBV7-6 and TRBJ2-5, with 9 bases identical to TRBD1. The DNA end favors TRBJ2-7, so the J call may be wrong. The TCR comes from a woman aged 55 to 70 with rheumatoid arthritis. In DNA form, the CDR3 reads TGTGCCAGCAGCTTGGGACAGGGTTCATCCTACGAGCAGTACTTC. Its protein is CASSLGQGSSYEQYF.